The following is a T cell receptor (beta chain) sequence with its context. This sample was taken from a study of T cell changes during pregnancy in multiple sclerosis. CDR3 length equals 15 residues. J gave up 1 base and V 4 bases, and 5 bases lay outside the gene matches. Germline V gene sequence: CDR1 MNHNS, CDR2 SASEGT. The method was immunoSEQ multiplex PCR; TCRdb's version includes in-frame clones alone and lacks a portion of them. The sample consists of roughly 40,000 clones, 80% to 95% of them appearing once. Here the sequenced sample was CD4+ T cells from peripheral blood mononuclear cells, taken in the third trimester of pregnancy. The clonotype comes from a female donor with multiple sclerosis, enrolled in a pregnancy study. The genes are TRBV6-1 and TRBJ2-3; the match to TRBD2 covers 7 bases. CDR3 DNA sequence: TGTGCCAGCAGTGGGAGGCTAGCGGGCACAGATACGCAGTATTTT. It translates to CASSGRLAGTDTQYF.